A selection of T cell receptor beta chains follows, all from one sample in a study of cytomegalovirus exposure and HLA in healthy donors. Assay: immunoSEQ multiplex PCR; the TCRdb copy retains only in-frame clones and omits some. This table has under 200,000 clones, over 75% appearing once. The material sequenced was PBMCs. The receptors here all came from a female donor in good health and CMV-seronegative. Each CDR3 is given with its conserved first and last residue. The order of the fields is J gene, clone size, V gene, D gene, CDR3 DNA, CDR3 protein. D genes are given only for firm matches. Not every row has a clone size; where given, it reads once, few, many or a size class.

j_call: TRBJ2-7
clone_size: .
v_call: TRBV7-2
d_call: TRBD1
cdr3_nt: TGTGCCAGCAGCTTCCCACAGGGGGCAGTAGTCGGTCTGTACTTC
cdr3_aa: CASSFPQGAVVGLYF

j_call: TRBJ2-5
clone_size: .
v_call: TRBV19
d_call: .
cdr3_nt: TGTGCCAGTAGTATAAGCAGGCGGGGTAATCAAGAGACCCAGTACTTC
cdr3_aa: CASSISRRGNQETQYF

j_call: TRBJ1-4
clone_size: .
v_call: TRBV7-3
d_call: .
cdr3_nt: TGTGCCAGCAGCCCAGGGGCGGGGGAAATTGAAAAACTGTTTTTT
cdr3_aa: CASSPGAGEIEKLFF

j_call: TRBJ1-5
clone_size: .
v_call: TRBV29-1
d_call: TRBD1
cdr3_nt: TGCAGCGTTAAGGCAGGGGGCGCGGGGAGCAATCAGCCCCAGCATTTT
cdr3_aa: CSVKAGGAGSNQPQHF

j_call: TRBJ2-2
clone_size: .
v_call: TRBV6-5
d_call: TRBD1
cdr3_nt: TGTGCCAGCAGGGCGGCCGGGACAGGGACGGGGGAGCTGTTTTTT
cdr3_aa: CASRAAGTGTGELFF

j_call: TRBJ1-3
clone_size: .
v_call: TRBV7-2
d_call: .
cdr3_nt: TGTGCCAGCAGTCCAGGGCGGATCCACTCTGGAAACACCATATATTTT
cdr3_aa: CASSPGRIHSGNTIYF

j_call: TRBJ2-7
clone_size: .
v_call: TRBV7-8
d_call: .
cdr3_nt: TGTGCCAGCAGCTTACTAGCTCCTCCCCCCCACTACGAGCAGTACTTC
cdr3_aa: CASSLLAPPPHYEQYF

j_call: TRBJ2-1
clone_size: .
v_call: TRBV19
d_call: .
cdr3_nt: TGTGCCAGTAGTCCATCGACTCGGGGGAGATACAATGAGCAGTTCTTC
cdr3_aa: CASSPSTRGRYNEQFF

j_call: TRBJ2-5
clone_size: .
v_call: TRBV19
d_call: TRBD2
cdr3_nt: TGTGCCAGTAACCTCGGGGGGGGAACCCAGTACTTC
cdr3_aa: CASNLGGGTQYF

j_call: TRBJ1-2
clone_size: .
v_call: TRBV5-7
d_call: .
cdr3_nt: TGTGCCAGCAGCTCCCGGGGGGGGGAGCTTAGCAACTATGGCTACACCTTC
cdr3_aa: CASSSRGGELSNYGYTF

j_call: TRBJ2-1
clone_size: .
v_call: TRBV19
d_call: .
cdr3_nt: TGTGCCAGTAGTATTGTGGGCCCCAGTGAGCAGTTCTTC
cdr3_aa: CASSIVGPSEQFF

j_call: TRBJ2-4
clone_size: .
v_call: TRBV30
d_call: .
cdr3_nt: TGTGCCTGGATCCCAAAGCTAGCCAAAAACATTCAGTACTTC
cdr3_aa: CAWIPKLAKNIQYF

j_call: TRBJ2-3
clone_size: .
v_call: TRBV19
d_call: TRBD2
cdr3_nt: TGTGCCAGTAGCCAGCGGGGGAGCACAGATACGCAGTATTTT
cdr3_aa: CASSQRGSTDTQYF

j_call: TRBJ1-5
clone_size: .
v_call: TRBV7-8
d_call: .
cdr3_nt: TGTGCCAGCAGCTACAATCCAGGGGTACATCAGCCCCAGCATTTT
cdr3_aa: CASSYNPGVHQPQHF

j_call: TRBJ2-3
clone_size: .
v_call: TRBV7-2
d_call: .
cdr3_nt: TGTGCCAGCAGCCCTCCCACAGATACGCAGTATTTT
cdr3_aa: CASSPPTDTQYF

j_call: TRBJ2-2
clone_size: .
v_call: TRBV28
d_call: TRBD1
cdr3_nt: TGTGCCGGCAGTGAGGACAGGGGGTGGACCGGGGAGCTGTTTTTT
cdr3_aa: CAGSEDRGWTGELFF

j_call: TRBJ2-5
clone_size: few
v_call: TRBV4-1
d_call: TRBD2
cdr3_nt: TGCGCCAGCAGCCAAGACCCCAGCGGGGGAGAAGGGACCCAGTACTTC
cdr3_aa: CASSQDPSGGEGTQYF

j_call: TRBJ1-3
clone_size: .
v_call: TRBV9
d_call: TRBD1
cdr3_nt: TGTGCCAGCAGCGTTTCGGCCCTGACGTGGGACAGGATTAACTCTGGAAACACCATATATTTT
cdr3_aa: CASSVSALTWDRINSGNTIYF

j_call: TRBJ2-1
clone_size: .
v_call: TRBV7-9
d_call: TRBD2
cdr3_nt: TGTGCCAGCAGCAGGGGAATGGGGACTAGCGGGAGCAATGAGCAGTTCTTC
cdr3_aa: CASSRGMGTSGSNEQFF

j_call: TRBJ2-2
clone_size: .
v_call: TRBV6-6
d_call: .
cdr3_nt: TGTGCCAGCAGTAACTCAGGGTTCCCGGGGGCCGGGGAGCTGTTTTTT
cdr3_aa: CASSNSGFPGAGELFF

j_call: TRBJ2-3
clone_size: .
v_call: TRBV11-2
d_call: .
cdr3_nt: TGTGCCAGCAGCTTTTATCTGAGGTCCACAGATACGCAGTATTTT
cdr3_aa: CASSFYLRSTDTQYF

j_call: TRBJ1-2
clone_size: .
v_call: TRBV2
d_call: .
cdr3_nt: TGTGCCAGCAGTAGGACATTATCTCTTAACTATGGCTACACCTTC
cdr3_aa: CASSRTLSLNYGYTF

j_call: TRBJ1-2
clone_size: .
v_call: TRBV30
d_call: .
cdr3_nt: TGTGCCTGGAGTGGTGCGTCGAACTATGGCTACACCTTC
cdr3_aa: CAWSGASNYGYTF

j_call: TRBJ1-1
clone_size: .
v_call: TRBV19
d_call: TRBD1
cdr3_nt: TGTGCCAGTCGGACAGGGACGAACCCGGCCCTGAACACTGAAGCTTTCTTT
cdr3_aa: CASRTGTNPALNTEAFF

j_call: TRBJ1-1
clone_size: few
v_call: TRBV5-4
d_call: TRBD1
cdr3_nt: TGTGCCAGCAGCTTTGGCAGGGGGAAACCAGACACTGAAGCTTTCTTT
cdr3_aa: CASSFGRGKPDTEAFF

j_call: TRBJ1-1
clone_size: few
v_call: TRBV4-1
d_call: .
cdr3_nt: TGCGCCAGCAGCCAACTGGTGGCCGTGAACACTGAAGCTTTCTTT
cdr3_aa: CASSQLVAVNTEAFF

j_call: TRBJ1-5
clone_size: .
v_call: TRBV2
d_call: TRBD1
cdr3_nt: TGTGCCAGCCGGGACAGCCTTTCCAATCAGCCCCAGCATTTT
cdr3_aa: CASRDSLSNQPQHF

j_call: TRBJ2-6
clone_size: .
v_call: TRBV7-9
d_call: TRBD1
cdr3_nt: TGTGCCAGCGGGACAGGGGGTTTTGGGGCCAACGTCCTGACTTTC
cdr3_aa: CASGTGGFGANVLTF

j_call: TRBJ1-6
clone_size: .
v_call: TRBV7-9
d_call: TRBD1
cdr3_nt: TGTGCCAGCAGCTTAGGCGGGGACAGGGCAAGTTCACCCCTCCACTTT
cdr3_aa: CASSLGGDRASSPLHF

j_call: TRBJ2-7
clone_size: .
v_call: TRBV6-5
d_call: TRBD1
cdr3_nt: TGTGCCAGCAGTTACGGGACAGGGGGAGTTAAGCAGTACTTC
cdr3_aa: CASSYGTGGVKQYF

j_call: TRBJ2-5
clone_size: .
v_call: TRBV27
d_call: TRBD2
cdr3_nt: TGTGCCAGCAGTACCCAGCGGGGGCCGCTACAAGAGACCCAGTACTTC
cdr3_aa: CASSTQRGPLQETQYF

j_call: TRBJ1-6
clone_size: .
v_call: TRBV7-9
d_call: TRBD1
cdr3_nt: TGTGCCAGCAGCTCCCCGGGACAGTATTCACCCCTCCACTTT
cdr3_aa: CASSSPGQYSPLHF

j_call: TRBJ1-1
clone_size: few
v_call: TRBV19
d_call: .
cdr3_nt: TGTGCCAGTAGTGTTTGGGGCCAGGGGAACACTGAAGCTTTCTTT
cdr3_aa: CASSVWGQGNTEAFF

j_call: TRBJ1-6
clone_size: .
v_call: TRBV9
d_call: .
cdr3_nt: TGTGCCAGCAGCGTAGTAGGGGAAAATAATTCACCCCTCCACTTT
cdr3_aa: CASSVVGENNSPLHF

j_call: TRBJ2-4
clone_size: once
v_call: TRBV5-1
d_call: .
cdr3_nt: TGCGCCAGCAGCTTCGGCGGTGGAGCCAAAAACATTCAGTACTTC
cdr3_aa: CASSFGGGAKNIQYF

j_call: TRBJ2-5
clone_size: .
v_call: TRBV7-8
d_call: TRBD2
cdr3_nt: TGTGCCAGCAGCTCAGGACTAGCGGTCTCAGAGACCCAGTACTTC
cdr3_aa: CASSSGLAVSETQYF

j_call: TRBJ2-7
clone_size: .
v_call: TRBV29-1
d_call: TRBD2
cdr3_nt: TGCAGCGCTGCGGGGGGCCTAGAGGGTTACGAGCAGTACTTC
cdr3_aa: CSAAGGLEGYEQYF

j_call: TRBJ1-1
clone_size: .
v_call: TRBV30
d_call: .
cdr3_nt: TGTGCCTGGAAGAGAACCGGGGCTGAAGCTTTCTTT
cdr3_aa: CAWKRTGAEAFF

j_call: TRBJ2-2
clone_size: .
v_call: TRBV19
d_call: TRBD2
cdr3_nt: TGTGCCAGTAGTATAGGACTAGCGGCCGGGGAGCTGTTTTTT
cdr3_aa: CASSIGLAAGELFF

j_call: TRBJ2-3
clone_size: once
v_call: TRBV4-2
d_call: TRBD2
cdr3_nt: TGTGCCAGCAGCCAAGGGGCTCTAGCGGGGAACACAGATACGCAGTATTTT
cdr3_aa: CASSQGALAGNTDTQYF

j_call: TRBJ1-2
clone_size: .
v_call: TRBV5-1
d_call: TRBD1
cdr3_nt: TGCGCCAGCGCAATATCTTCAGGGGGTCGGTATGGCTACACCTTC
cdr3_aa: CASAISSGGRYGYTF

j_call: TRBJ2-2
clone_size: .
v_call: TRBV7-8
d_call: .
cdr3_nt: TGTGCCAGCAGCACTCCGGTGGCGGCGAACACCGGGGAGCTGTTTTTT
cdr3_aa: CASSTPVAANTGELFF

j_call: TRBJ2-3
clone_size: .
v_call: TRBV6-5
d_call: .
cdr3_nt: TGTGCCAGCAGTCGGAGCCCGGGCACAGATACGCAGTATTTT
cdr3_aa: CASSRSPGTDTQYF

j_call: TRBJ2-7
clone_size: .
v_call: TRBV27
d_call: .
cdr3_nt: TGTGCCAGCTCTGGGTCTGGCAGGGGTTACGAGCAGTACTTC
cdr3_aa: CASSGSGRGYEQYF

j_call: TRBJ1-2
clone_size: .
v_call: TRBV27
d_call: .
cdr3_nt: TGTGCCAGCAGGGAGATGGGGGGGTCCTATGGCTACACCTTC
cdr3_aa: CASREMGGSYGYTF

j_call: TRBJ1-2
clone_size: .
v_call: TRBV6-5
d_call: TRBD1
cdr3_nt: TGTGCCAGCAGACGGACAGGGAATGGCTACACCTTC
cdr3_aa: CASRRTGNGYTF

j_call: TRBJ2-7
clone_size: once
v_call: TRBV27
d_call: TRBD1
cdr3_nt: TGTGCCAGCAGTTCCGGACAGGGGATATTCTACGAGCAGTACTTC
cdr3_aa: CASSSGQGIFYEQYF

j_call: TRBJ1-3
clone_size: .
v_call: TRBV25-1
d_call: .
cdr3_nt: TGTGCCAGCAGTGACTTGGACAGATCTGGAAACACCATATATTTT
cdr3_aa: CASSDLDRSGNTIYF

j_call: TRBJ1-1
clone_size: .
v_call: TRBV6-4
d_call: .
cdr3_nt: TGTGCCAGCAGTGGTACAGCGAACACTGAAGCTTTCTTT
cdr3_aa: CASSGTANTEAFF